In its sample, the clone carrying this TCR beta chain was seen many times. Its antigen is as yet unknown. Sequencing used immunoSEQ multiplex PCR; TCRdb keeps in-frame clones, though not all of them. Among roughly 700,000 clones listed, approximately 74% were seen once. The record originates from a study of shared clonotypes between healthy human individuals. Per the germline V gene, CDR1 is SQVTM and CDR2 is ANQGSEA. The junction had 9 bases not matched to a gene; V was cut back by 6 bases and J by 2 bases. This CDR3 contains 14 residues. Study-level results: Researchers found naive subsets generally carried larger estimated richness than memory subsets. The represented genetic and exposure-history diversity was limited by the small number of donors.

The sample consisted of memory CD4+ T cells sorted from blood. Subset in this sample: CD45RA-negative fraction. This chain uses TRBV29-1 with TRBJ2-7; 8 nucleotides align to TRBD2. This TCR was recovered from a woman in her 30s in good health. CDR3 DNA: TGCAGCGTGGTGGGTAGCGGGAACCCCTACGAGCAGTACTTC. As protein: CSVVGSGNPYEQYF.